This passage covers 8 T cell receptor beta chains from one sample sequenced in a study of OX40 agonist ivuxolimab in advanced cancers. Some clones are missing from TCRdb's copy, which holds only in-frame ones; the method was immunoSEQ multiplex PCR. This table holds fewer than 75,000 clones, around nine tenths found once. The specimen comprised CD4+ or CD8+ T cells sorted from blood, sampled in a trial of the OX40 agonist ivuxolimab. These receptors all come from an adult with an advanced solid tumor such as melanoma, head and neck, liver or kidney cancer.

The CDR3 coding sequence is TGTGCCAGCAGTTTTGAGGAGAATCAGCCCCAGCATTTT. It is translated as CASSFEENQPQHF. The J gene is TRBJ1-5, the V gene TRBV27; D unclear. Germline CDR1 reads MNHEY; CDR2 reads SMNVEV (reference sequence). With 3 bases removed from V and 4 bases from J, the gap between germline ends came to 7 bases. The CDR3 has 13 residues.

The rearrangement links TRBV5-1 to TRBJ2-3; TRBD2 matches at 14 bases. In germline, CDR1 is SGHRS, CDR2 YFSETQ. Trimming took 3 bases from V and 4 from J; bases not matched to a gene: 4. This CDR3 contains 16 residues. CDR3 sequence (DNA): TGCGCCAGCAGCTCGGGGACTAGCGGGAGAGCAGATACGCAGTATTTT. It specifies CASSSGTSGRADTQYF.

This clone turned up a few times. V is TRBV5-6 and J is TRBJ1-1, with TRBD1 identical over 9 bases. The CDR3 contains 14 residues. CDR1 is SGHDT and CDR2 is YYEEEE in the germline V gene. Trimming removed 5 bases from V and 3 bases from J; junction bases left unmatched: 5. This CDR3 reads CASREQGADTEAFF. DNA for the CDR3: TGTGCCAGCAGAGAACAGGGGGCGGACACTGAAGCTTTCTTT.

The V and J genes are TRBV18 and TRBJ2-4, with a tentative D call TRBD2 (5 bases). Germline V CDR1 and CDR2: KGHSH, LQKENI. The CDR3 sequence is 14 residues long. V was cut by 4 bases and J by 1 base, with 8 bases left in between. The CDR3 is CASSLPGAKNIQYF. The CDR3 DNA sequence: TGTGCCAGCTCACTTCCGGGGGCCAAAAACATTCAGTACTTC.

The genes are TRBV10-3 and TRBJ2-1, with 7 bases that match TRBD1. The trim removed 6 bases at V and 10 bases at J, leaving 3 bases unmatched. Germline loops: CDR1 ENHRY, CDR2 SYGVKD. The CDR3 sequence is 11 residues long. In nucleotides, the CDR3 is TGTGCCATCAGGGAAGGGGGCGAGCAGTTCTTC. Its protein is CAIREGGEQFF.

The CDR3 sequence: CAIRAGTSGSEEQYF. Written as DNA, the CDR3 is TGTGCCATCAGAGCTGGGACTAGCGGGAGTGAAGAGCAGTACTTC. The rearrangement links TRBV10-3 to TRBJ2-7; 14 bases align to TRBD2. The CDR3 totals 15 residues. CDR1 and CDR2 from the germline V gene are ENHRY and SYGVKD. V lost 6 bases and J lost 7; bases outside the gene matches: 8.

The CDR3 DNA reads as TGTGCCAGCAGTTATGGGCAATTAGGGTCAGATGAGCAGTTCTTC. Translation gives CASSYGQLGSDEQFF. The chain recombines TRBV6-5 with TRBJ2-1; D not resolved. The CDR3 has 15 residues. V dropped 3 bases and J dropped 8 bases, with 17 bases sitting between them. Looked up from germline, CDR1 is MNHEY and CDR2 is SVGAGI.

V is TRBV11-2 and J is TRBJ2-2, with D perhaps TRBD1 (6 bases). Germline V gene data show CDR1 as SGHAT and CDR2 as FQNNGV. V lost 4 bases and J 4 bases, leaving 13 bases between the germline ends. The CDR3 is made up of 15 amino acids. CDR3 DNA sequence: TGTGCCAGCAGCTACGGACAGAGCCTCACCGGGGAGCTGTTTTTT. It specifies CASSYGQSLTGELFF.